This section outlines one TCR beta chain sequence together with its context. Its antigen is not known. The sample is drawn from a study of a mutant IDH1 vaccine in newly diagnosed glioma. The repertoire was sequenced with immunoSEQ multiplex PCR; TCRdb's copy has only in-frame clones and lacks some. The sample has about 130,000 clones, 80% seen once. Described time point: week 11, during vaccination. Every single dose of the vaccine, 300 ug of mutant IDH1 20-mer peptide, came with topical imiquimod. This TCR derives from a man aged 40-50 years with glioma. Sample: PBMCs, taken from a glioma patient whose treatment included an IDH1 peptide vaccine.

The CDR3 nucleotides read TGTGCCAGCAGCTCGGACAGGGGTGGCACTGAAGCTTTCTTT. This codes for CASSSDRGGTEAFF. J is TRBJ1-1 and V is TRBV5-6; 9 bases map to TRBD1. The junction had 4 bases not matched to a gene; V was cut back by 3 bases and J by 4 bases. The germline CDR1 and CDR2 sequences are SGHDT and YYEEEE. The CDR3 consists of 14 residues.